The sequence of this T cell receptor (beta chain) was determined in a study of cytomegalovirus exposure and HLA in healthy donors. Primers for the PCR totalled 60 Vbeta and 13 Jbeta. The data were produced by immunoSEQ multiplex PCR, yet TCRdb's version contains in-frame clones alone and is incomplete. The profile covers 93,000 or so clones, with roughly 66% appearing a single time and less than 3.5% taken by the ten largest. The CDR3 is 15 residues long. Germline values: CDR1 GTSNPN, CDR2 SVGIG (reference sequence). V lost 5 bases, J lost 2 bases, and 10 bases stayed unmatched. Sequenced input: PBMCs. This TCR was recovered from a woman aged 50 to 60 in good health and CMV-seronegative. V gene TRBV30 combines with J gene TRBJ2-3, with TRBD1 matching over 7 bases. As DNA, the CDR3 is TGTGCCTGGTTACTCCGGGACAGCGACACAGATACGCAGTATTTT. Amino acid sequence: CAWLLRDSDTDTQYF.